This section outlines one T cell receptor beta chain sequence together with its context. The entry originates in a study of blood T cell repertoires in COVID-19. Whole-study context: Sites across the United States, Italy and Spain contributed samples from acute and convalescent COVID-19. From T cells, B-cell-depleted T cells, or PBMCs came the material, which was cDNA or gDNA.

Original processing methods: Scientists estimated how many nucleated cells there were by amplifying reference gene primers. Clones were read by immunoSEQ multiplex PCR, and TCRdb kept only the in-frame ones, dropping some. V, J and clone size reflect that table, while D and trimming were determined from the DNA. The sample carries approximately 300,000 clones, approximately 85% recorded once. With 4 bases removed from V and 3 bases from J, the gap between germline ends came to 15 bases. The V gene's germline CDR1 is MNHEY and CDR2 SMNVEV (reference sequence). This CDR3 has 15 residues. All enrollees were about 18 to 100 years old and from 25 or so US areas.

The gene calls are TRBV27 and TRBJ1-2; a weak D match, TRBD1 (6 bases). The receptor comes from a woman aged 30 to 39 who had recovered from COVID-19. Sequencing input: PBMCs or T cells enriched from blood (not recorded which). DNA of the CDR3: TGTGCCAGCAGTTCAGGGGAAGCCGGATACTATGGCTACACCTTC. This encodes CASSSGEAGYYGYTF.